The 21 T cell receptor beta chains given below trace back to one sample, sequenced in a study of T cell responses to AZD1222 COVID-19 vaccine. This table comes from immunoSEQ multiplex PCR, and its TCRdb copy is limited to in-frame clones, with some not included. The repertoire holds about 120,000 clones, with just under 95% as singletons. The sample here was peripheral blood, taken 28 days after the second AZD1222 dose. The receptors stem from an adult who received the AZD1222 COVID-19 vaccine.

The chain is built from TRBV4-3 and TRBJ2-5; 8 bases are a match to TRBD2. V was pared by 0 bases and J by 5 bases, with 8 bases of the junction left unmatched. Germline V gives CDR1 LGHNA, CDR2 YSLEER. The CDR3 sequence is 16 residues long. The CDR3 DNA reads TGCGCCAGCAGCCAAGAAGGGGCGGGAGGTGGGGAGACCCAGTACTTC. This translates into CASSQEGAGGGETQYF.

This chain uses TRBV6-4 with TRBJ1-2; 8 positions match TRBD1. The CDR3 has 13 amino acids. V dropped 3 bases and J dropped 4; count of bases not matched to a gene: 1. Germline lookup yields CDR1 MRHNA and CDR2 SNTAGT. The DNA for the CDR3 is TGTGCCAGCAGTGAAGACAGGGGCTATGGCTACACCTTC. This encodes CASSEDRGYGYTF.

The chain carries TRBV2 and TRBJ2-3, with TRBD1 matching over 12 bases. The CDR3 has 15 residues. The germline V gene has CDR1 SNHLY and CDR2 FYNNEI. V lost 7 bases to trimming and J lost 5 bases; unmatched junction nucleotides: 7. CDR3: CASTGTGGVLDTQYF. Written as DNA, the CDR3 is TGTGCCAGCACAGGGACAGGGGGCGTCTTAGATACGCAGTATTTT.

The DNA for the CDR3 is TGTGCCAGCAGCATTCCGGGACAGGGGTTTGGCTACACCTTC. This translates into CASSIPGQGFGYTF. This chain joins TRBV7-2 and TRBJ1-2; 10 bases match TRBD1. V shed 5 bases and J 7 bases; nucleotides not matched to a gene: 7. Germline lookup yields CDR1 SGHTA and CDR2 FQGNSA. The CDR3 loop spans 14 amino acids.

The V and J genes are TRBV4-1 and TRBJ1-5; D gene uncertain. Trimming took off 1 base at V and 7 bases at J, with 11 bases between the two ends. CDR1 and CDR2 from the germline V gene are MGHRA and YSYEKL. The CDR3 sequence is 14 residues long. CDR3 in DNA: TGCGCCAGCAGCCAAGTAAGCGACCGGCAGCCCCAGCATTTT. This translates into CASSQVSDRQPQHF.

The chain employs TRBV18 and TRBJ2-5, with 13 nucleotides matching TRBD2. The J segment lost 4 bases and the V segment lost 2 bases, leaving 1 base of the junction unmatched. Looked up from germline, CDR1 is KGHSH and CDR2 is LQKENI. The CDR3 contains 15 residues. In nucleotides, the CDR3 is TGTGCCAGCTCACCAACTAGCGGGGGGGCAGAGACCCAGTACTTC. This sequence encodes CASSPTSGGAETQYF.

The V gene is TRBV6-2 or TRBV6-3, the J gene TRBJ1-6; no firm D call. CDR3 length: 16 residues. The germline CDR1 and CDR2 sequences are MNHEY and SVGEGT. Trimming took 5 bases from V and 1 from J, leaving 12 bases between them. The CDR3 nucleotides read TGTGCCAGCAGTCACCTTCGAGGGTCCTATAATTCACCCCTCCACTTT. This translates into CASSHLRGSYNSPLHF.

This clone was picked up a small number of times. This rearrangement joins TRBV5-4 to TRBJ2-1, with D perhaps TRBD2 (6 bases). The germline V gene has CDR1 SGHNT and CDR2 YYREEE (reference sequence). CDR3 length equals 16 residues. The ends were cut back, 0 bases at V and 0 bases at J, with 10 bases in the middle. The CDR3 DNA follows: TGTGCCAGCAGCTTGGCGGGAGTAAGCTCCTACAATGAGCAGTTCTTC. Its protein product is CASSLAGVSSYNEQFF.

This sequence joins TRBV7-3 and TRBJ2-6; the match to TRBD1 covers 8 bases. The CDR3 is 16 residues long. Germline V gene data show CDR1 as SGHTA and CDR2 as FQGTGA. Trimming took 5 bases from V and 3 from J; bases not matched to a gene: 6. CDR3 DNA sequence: TGTGCCAGCAGCCCGGACAGGGCTAATGGGGCCAACGTCCTGACTTTC. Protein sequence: CASSPDRANGANVLTF.

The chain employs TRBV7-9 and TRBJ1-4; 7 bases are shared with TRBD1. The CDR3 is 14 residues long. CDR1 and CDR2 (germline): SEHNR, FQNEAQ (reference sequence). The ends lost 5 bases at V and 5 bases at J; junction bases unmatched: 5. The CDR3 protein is CASSPGGQNEKLFF. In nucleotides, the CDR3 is TGTGCCAGCAGCCCTGGGGGACAGAATGAAAAACTGTTTTTT.

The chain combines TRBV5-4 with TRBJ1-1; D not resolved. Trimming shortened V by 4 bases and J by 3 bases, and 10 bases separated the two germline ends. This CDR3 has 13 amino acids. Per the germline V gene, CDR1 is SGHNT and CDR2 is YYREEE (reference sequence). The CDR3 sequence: CASSPRADTEAFF. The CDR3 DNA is TGTGCCAGCAGCCCTCGGGCTGACACTGAAGCTTTCTTT.

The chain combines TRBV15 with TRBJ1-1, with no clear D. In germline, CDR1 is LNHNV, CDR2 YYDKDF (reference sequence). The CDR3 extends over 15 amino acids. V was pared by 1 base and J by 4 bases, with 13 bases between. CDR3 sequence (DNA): TGTGCCACCAGCAGAGCGGGAGGGAGTTTCACTGAAGCTTTCTTT. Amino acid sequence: CATSRAGGSFTEAFF.

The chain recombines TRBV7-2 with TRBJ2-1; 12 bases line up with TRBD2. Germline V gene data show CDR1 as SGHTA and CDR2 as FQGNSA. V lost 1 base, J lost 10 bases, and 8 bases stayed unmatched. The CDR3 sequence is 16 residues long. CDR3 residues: CASSLESSGGAWEQFF. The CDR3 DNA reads TGTGCCAGCAGCTTAGAGTCTAGCGGGGGGGCGTGGGAGCAGTTCTTC.

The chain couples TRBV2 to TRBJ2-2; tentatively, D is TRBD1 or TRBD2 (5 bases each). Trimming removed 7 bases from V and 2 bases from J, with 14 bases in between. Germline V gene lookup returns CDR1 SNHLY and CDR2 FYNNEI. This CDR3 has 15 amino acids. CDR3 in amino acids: CASTGTVFNTGELFF. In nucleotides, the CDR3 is TGTGCCAGCACCGGGACCGTCTTCAACACCGGGGAGCTGTTTTTT.

CDR3 bases: TGTGCCAGCACCCGGGACTTCAATTCACCCCTCCACTTT. Its protein product is CASTRDFNSPLHF. The rearrangement joins TRBV12-3 or TRBV12-4 to TRBJ1-6, with D possibly being TRBD1 (5 bases). The CDR3 spans 13 residues. Trimming left V 7 bases short and J 7 bases short, with 11 bases between.

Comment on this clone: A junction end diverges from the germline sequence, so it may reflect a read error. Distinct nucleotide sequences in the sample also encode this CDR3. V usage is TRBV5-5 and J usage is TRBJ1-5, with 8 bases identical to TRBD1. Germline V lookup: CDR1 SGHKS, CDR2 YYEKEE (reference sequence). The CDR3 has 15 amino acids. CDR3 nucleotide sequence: TGTGCCAGCAGCCGGGACAGGACTAGCAATCAGCCTCAGCATTTT. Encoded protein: CASSRDRTSNQPQHF.

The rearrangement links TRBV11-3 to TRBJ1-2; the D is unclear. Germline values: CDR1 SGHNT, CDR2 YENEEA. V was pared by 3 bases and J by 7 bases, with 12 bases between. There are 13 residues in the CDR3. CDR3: CASSLSLGFGYTF. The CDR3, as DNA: TGTGCCAGCAGCTTGAGTCTGGGCTTTGGCTACACCTTC.

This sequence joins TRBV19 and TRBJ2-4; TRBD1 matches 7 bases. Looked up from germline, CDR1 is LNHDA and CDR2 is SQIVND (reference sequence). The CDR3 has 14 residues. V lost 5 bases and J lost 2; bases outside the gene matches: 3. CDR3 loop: CASSDRATKNIQYF. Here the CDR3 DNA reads TGTGCCAGTAGTGACAGGGCGACCAAAAACATTCAGTACTTC. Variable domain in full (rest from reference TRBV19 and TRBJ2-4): DGGITQSPKYLFRKEGQNVTLSCEQNLNHDAMYWYRQDPGQGLRLIYYSQIVNDFQKGDIAEGYSVSREKKESFPLTVTSAQKNPTAFYLCASSDRATKNIQYFGAGTRLSVL.

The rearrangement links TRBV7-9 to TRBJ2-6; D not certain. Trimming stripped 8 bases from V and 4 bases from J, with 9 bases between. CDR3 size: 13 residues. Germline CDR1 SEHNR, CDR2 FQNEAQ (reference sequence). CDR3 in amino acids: CASLGSGANVLTF. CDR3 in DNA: TGTGCCAGCTTGGGATCCGGGGCCAACGTCCTGACTTTC.

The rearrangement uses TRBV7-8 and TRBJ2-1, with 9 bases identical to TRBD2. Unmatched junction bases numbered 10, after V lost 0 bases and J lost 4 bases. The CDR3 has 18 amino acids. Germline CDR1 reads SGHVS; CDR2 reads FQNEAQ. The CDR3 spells CASSLAVRLAGIYNEQFF. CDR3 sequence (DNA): TGTGCCAGCAGCTTAGCGGTTAGGCTAGCGGGGATTTACAATGAGCAGTTCTTC.

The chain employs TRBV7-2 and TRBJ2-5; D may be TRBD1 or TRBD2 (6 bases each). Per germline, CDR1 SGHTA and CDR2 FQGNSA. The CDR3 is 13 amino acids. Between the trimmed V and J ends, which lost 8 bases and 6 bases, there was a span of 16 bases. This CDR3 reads CASGSGAGKTQYF. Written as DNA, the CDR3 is TGTGCCAGCGGCTCAGGGGCGGGAAAGACCCAGTACTTC.